A selection of T cell receptor beta chains follows, all from one sample in a study of blood T cell repertoires in COVID-19. This table comes from immunoSEQ multiplex PCR, and its TCRdb copy is limited to in-frame clones, with some not included. Altogether about 56,000 clones are present, 55% to 80% being singletons, with the ten largest covering around 4.8%. Material for sequencing was peripheral blood. The receptors originated from a woman in her 70s with COVID-19, enrolled during active disease. Both conserved end residues are trimmed from each CDR3.

cdr3_length | j_call | v_call | cdr3_aa
12 | TRBJ2-2 | TRBV4-3 | ASSPLAGTGELF
15 | TRBJ2-2 | TRBV6-6 | ASSRRPSALNTGELF
13 | TRBJ2-3 | TRBV11-2 | ASSSSGLETDTQY
12 | TRBJ2-3 | TRBV7-2 | ASSFQRGGDTQY
14 | TRBJ2-5 | TRBV20-1 | SASKESGGAKETQY
12 | TRBJ1-2 | TRBV5-4 | ASSEDRGSYGYT
12 | TRBJ1-5 | TRBV6-5 | ASSYGGGNQPQH
13 | TRBJ1-2 | TRBV6-2/TRBV6-3 | ASSYLGFSGYGYT
15 | TRBJ1-1 | TRBV6-6 | ASSPSWGRGQNTEAF
13 | TRBJ2-1 | TRBV5-5 | ASSGLAGTYNEQF
13 | TRBJ2-1 | TRBV9 | ASSGGQGPYNEQF
15 | TRBJ1-1 | TRBV5-6 | ASSPITMRTGEDEAF
13 | TRBJ1-5 | TRBV7-2 | ASSLWGNHRGPQH
13 | TRBJ1-6 | TRBV4-3 | ASSTHRVDNSPLH
13 | TRBJ1-6 | TRBV9 | ASSAEGVLGSPLH
14 | TRBJ2-2 | TRBV5-8 | ASIPLGRENTGELF
12 | TRBJ2-1 | TRBV5-5 | ASSVRWGENEQF
12 | TRBJ1-5 | TRBV5-6 | ASSPDRGNQPQH
12 | TRBJ1-2 | TRBV6-2/TRBV6-3 | ASSYDRSNYGYT
13 | TRBJ1-2 | TRBV2 | ASNQDRGRNDGYT
11 | TRBJ2-1 | TRBV19 | ASSITSGGEQF
12 | TRBJ1-2 | TRBV18 | ASSPTQGDYGYT
11 | TRBJ1-2 | TRBV5-3 | ARSVTGSGGYT
14 | TRBJ1-2 | TRBV11-2 | ASSLDRQGPFYGYT
12 | TRBJ1-1 | TRBV5-8 | ASSQDRVRTEAF
12 | TRBJ1-1 | TRBV19 | ASSGGGPHTEAF
12 | TRBJ1-6 | TRBV10-2 | ASRSRGQNSPLH
12 | TRBJ2-7 | TRBV18 | ASSRKLGAVEQY
11 | TRBJ1-1 | TRBV25-1 | ASSGTGGTEAF